Shown below are 19 T cell receptor beta chains from a single sample sequenced in a study of T cell changes during pregnancy in multiple sclerosis. Measured with immunoSEQ multiplex PCR; TCRdb has only the in-frame clones, and not every one. The data show roughly 100,000 clones, with 92% seen just once and around 0.84% held by the top ten. The material was peripheral blood, obtained after pregnancy. These receptors originate from a female donor with multiple sclerosis, enrolled in a pregnancy study.

The chain has TRBV6-1 and TRBJ1-1; no definite D call. The germline gives CDR1 MNHNS, CDR2 SASEGT. Trimming took off 6 bases at V and 0 bases at J, with 20 bases between the two ends. This CDR3 comprises 17 residues. CDR3 sequence reads: CASRERSGSFMNTEAFF. Here the CDR3 DNA reads TGTGCCAGCAGGGAACGGTCGGGAAGTTTCATGAACACTGAAGCTTTCTTT.

This chain connects TRBV13 to TRBJ1-1; D uncertain. V gave up 4 bases and J gave up 5 bases, with 11 bases separating them. The CDR3 is 13 residues long. Germline values: CDR1 PRHDT, CDR2 FYEKMQ (reference sequence). In DNA form, the CDR3 reads TGTGCCAGCAGCTATGATAGGAGAACTGAAGCTTTCTTT. It codes for CASSYDRRTEAFF.

The rearrangement joins TRBV29-1 to TRBJ2-1; TRBD2 matches 8 bases. The CDR3 contains 15 residues. V lost 7 bases, J lost 0 bases, and 8 bases stayed unmatched. The germline V gene encodes CDR1 SQVTM and CDR2 ANQGSEA. CDR3 amino acids: CSAGTSRSSYNEQFF. CDR3 sequence (DNA): TGCAGCGCTGGGACTAGTCGGAGCTCCTACAATGAGCAGTTCTTC.

The chain is built from TRBV7-6 and TRBJ1-3; 9 bases are shared with TRBD1. The J segment lost 1 base and the V segment lost 2 bases, leaving 12 bases of the junction unmatched. The CDR3 has 19 amino acids. Germline-derived CDR1 and CDR2 are SGHVS and FNYEAQ. The DNA for the CDR3 is TGTGCCAGCAGCTTATATTCTGGACAGGGGAGGCCTTCTGGAAACACCATATATTTT. Translated: CASSLYSGQGRPSGNTIYF.

This chain uses TRBV6-6 with TRBJ1-2; 12 bases align to TRBD1. V was pared by 5 bases and J by 4 bases, with 5 bases of the junction left unmatched. The CDR3 sequence is 15 residues long. CDR1 is MNHNY, CDR2 SVGAGI, per germline (reference sequence). CDR3 sequence: CASSKGTGGSYGYTF. The CDR3 coding sequence is TGTGCCAGCAGTAAGGGGACAGGGGGCAGCTATGGCTACACCTTC.

CDR3 protein: CASSPLGSGGDTQYF. The CDR3 nucleotides read TGTGCCAGCAGCCCTCTCGGCTCCGGAGGAGATACGCAGTATTTT. V is TRBV7-9 and J is TRBJ2-3, with D perhaps TRBD2 (5 bases). There are 15 residues in the CDR3. The germline V gene encodes CDR1 SEHNR and CDR2 FQNEAQ (reference sequence). Trimming stripped 5 bases from V and 5 bases from J, with 17 bases between.

V and J are TRBV2 and TRBJ2-1, with unresolved D. This CDR3 region has 16 residues. The germline V gene encodes CDR1 SNHLY and CDR2 FYNNEI. V was shortened by 7 bases and J by 0 bases, with 16 bases between the two germline ends. CDR3 DNA: TGTGCCAGCACCTCGAGCACGGTGAGCTCCTACAATGAGCAGTTCTTC. The encoded protein is CASTSSTVSSYNEQFF.

The count of this clone is one. The rearrangement links TRBV27 to TRBJ1-1, with TRBD1 as a possible D gene (6 bases). CDR1 MNHEY and CDR2 SMNVEV come from the germline V gene (reference sequence). CDR3 size: 17 residues. V was cut by 4 bases and J by 0 bases, with 18 bases left in between. The CDR3 DNA is TGTGCCAGCAGTTCGGGCTGGGGGGGCCTTATGAACACTGAAGCTTTCTTT. It specifies CASSSGWGGLMNTEAFF.

The chain recombines TRBV19 with TRBJ1-2, with unresolved D. V lost 6 bases to trimming and J lost 7 bases, with 18 bases between them. The length of the CDR3 is 14 residues. The V gene's germline CDR1 is LNHDA and CDR2 SQIVND (reference sequence). The CDR3 reads CASSTLSRFSGYTF. In DNA, the CDR3 is TGTGCCAGTAGCACCTTGTCGAGGTTCTCTGGCTACACCTTC.

The chain recombines TRBV6-6 with TRBJ2-7, with 8 bases aligning to TRBD1. This CDR3 has 12 residues. The V gene end was trimmed by 6 bases and the J gene end by 11 bases; junction bases not matched to a gene: 9. The germline CDR1 and CDR2 sequences are MNHNY and SVGAGI (reference sequence). The CDR3 sequence: CASSASGQVKYF. In DNA, the CDR3 is TGTGCCAGCAGCGCCTCGGGACAGGTAAAGTACTTC.

The V call is TRBV5-1, the J call TRBJ2-3; possible D gene TRBD2, 5 bases. The ends were cut back, 2 bases at V and 1 base at J, with 14 bases in the middle. Germline V lookup: CDR1 SGHRS, CDR2 YFSETQ. The CDR3 contains 16 residues. The CDR3, as DNA: TGCGCCAGCAGCTTTAGCCCCACTAGTGGCACAGATACGCAGTATTTT. It codes for CASSFSPTSGTDTQYF. The full variable domain, rest sourced from reference TRBV5-1 and TRBJ2-3, is KAGVTQTPRYLIKTRGQQVTLSCSPISGHRSVSWYQQTPGQGLQFLFEYFSETQRNKGNFPGRFSGRQFSNSRSEMNVSTLELGDSALYLCASSFSPTSGTDTQYFGPGTRLTVL.

V usage is TRBV6-1 and J usage is TRBJ1-5; TRBD1 agrees at 7 bases. The CDR3 extends over 14 amino acids. Germline CDR1 MNHNS, CDR2 SASEGT. Germline trimming cut 4 bases from V and 7 bases from J; bases unmatched to any gene: 7. CDR3: CASSVEEGAQPQHF. The CDR3 DNA reads TGTGCCAGCAGTGTAGAGGAGGGGGCCCAGCCCCAGCATTTT.

A single count supports this clone. This chain connects TRBV27 to TRBJ1-1; TRBD1 matches at 8 bases. Germline CDR1 and CDR2: MNHEY and SMNVEV (reference sequence). The CDR3 is 16 residues long. V lost 0 bases and J lost 2; bases outside the gene matches: 5. This CDR3 reads CASSLSGQGRNTEAFF. DNA for the CDR3: TGTGCCAGCAGTTTATCCGGACAGGGAAGAAACACTGAAGCTTTCTTT.

This clone was observed once. The chain has TRBV5-4 and TRBJ2-1; TRBD1 matches 7 bases. Germline-derived CDR1 and CDR2 are SGHNT and YYREEE (reference sequence). The CDR3 has 16 amino acids. The ends lost 1 base at V and 7 bases at J; junction bases unmatched: 11. This CDR3 is CASSLLRQGWGNEQFF. CDR3 sequence (DNA): TGTGCCAGCAGCTTGCTCCGACAGGGATGGGGGAATGAGCAGTTCTTC.

Here the CDR3 DNA reads TGTGCCAGCAGTCCTAGCGGGAGCACAGATACGCAGTATTTT. This codes for CASSPSGSTDTQYF. J is TRBJ2-3 and V is TRBV6-5, with 8 nucleotides matching TRBD2. The V segment lost 5 bases and the J segment 0 bases; nucleotides outside the gene matches: 1. The CDR3 consists of 14 residues. Germline CDR1 reads MNHEY; CDR2 reads SVGAGI.

The V call is TRBV12-5, the J call TRBJ2-7; D gene uncertain. This CDR3 has 15 residues. Trimming left V 0 bases short and J 1 base short, with 10 bases between. Germline CDR1 LGHNT, CDR2 FRNRAP. CDR3 sequence: CASGLVPGGSYEQYF. The CDR3, as DNA: TGTGCTAGTGGTTTGGTACCTGGCGGTTCCTACGAGCAGTACTTC.

CDR3 sequence (DNA): TGCGCCAGCAGTGGGATCCCGGGACAGGGGTCTTCGGCTTTCTTT. Residues: CASSGIPGQGSSAFF. The rearrangement links TRBV10-2 to TRBJ1-1; 10 nucleotides align to TRBD1. CDR3 length: 15 amino acids. The V and J ends lost 4 bases and 11 bases, in that order; junction bases with no gene match: 13. Germline V CDR1 and CDR2: WSHSY, SAAADI.

The rearrangement joins TRBV4-1 to TRBJ1-1; TRBD1 matches 7 bases. This CDR3 has 15 amino acids. The J segment lost 6 bases and the V segment lost 3 bases, leaving 10 bases of the junction unmatched. CDR1 and CDR2 from the germline V gene are MGHRA and YSYEKL. In DNA form, the CDR3 reads TGCGCCAGCAGCCAGTACTCGGGACAGTTTTCTGAAGCTTTCTTT. Amino acids: CASSQYSGQFSEAFF.

The chain employs TRBV4-1 and TRBJ1-2, with TRBD1 matching over 11 bases. The CDR3 totals 17 residues. The V and J ends lost 1 base and 2 bases, in that order; junction bases with no gene match: 6. Germline loops: CDR1 MGHRA, CDR2 YSYEKL. The CDR3 here is CASSQVPGTGGNYGYTF. Written as DNA, the CDR3 is TGCGCCAGCAGCCAAGTCCCCGGGACAGGGGGAAACTATGGCTACACCTTC.